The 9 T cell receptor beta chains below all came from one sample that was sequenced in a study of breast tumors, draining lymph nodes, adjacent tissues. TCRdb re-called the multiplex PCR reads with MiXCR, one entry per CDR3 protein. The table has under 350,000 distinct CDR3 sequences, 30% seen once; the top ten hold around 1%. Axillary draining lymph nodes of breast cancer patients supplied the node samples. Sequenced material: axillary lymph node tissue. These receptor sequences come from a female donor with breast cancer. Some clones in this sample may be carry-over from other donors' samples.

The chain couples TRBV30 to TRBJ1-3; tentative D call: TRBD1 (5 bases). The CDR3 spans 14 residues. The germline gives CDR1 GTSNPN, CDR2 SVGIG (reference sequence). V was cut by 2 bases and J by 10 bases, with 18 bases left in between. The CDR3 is CAWSSGTPISTIYF. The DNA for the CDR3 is TGTGCCTGGAGTTCCGGGACGCCGATTTCTACCATATATTTT. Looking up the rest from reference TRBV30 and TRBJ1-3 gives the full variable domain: SQTIHQWPATLVQPVGSPLSLECTVEGTSNPNLYWYRQAAGRGLQLLFYSVGIGQISSEVPQNLSASRPQDRQFILSSKKLLLSDSGFYLCAWSSGTPISTIYFGEGSWLTVV.

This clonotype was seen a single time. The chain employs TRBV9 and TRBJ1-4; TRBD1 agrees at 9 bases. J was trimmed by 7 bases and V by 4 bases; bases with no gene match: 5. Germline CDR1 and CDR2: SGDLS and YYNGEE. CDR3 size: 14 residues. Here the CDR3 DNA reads TGTGCCAGCAGCTATGGGACAGGGTTTGAAAAACTGTTTTTT. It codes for CASSYGTGFEKLFF. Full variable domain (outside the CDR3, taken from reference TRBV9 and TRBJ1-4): DSGVTQTPKHLITATGQRVTLRCSPRSGDLSVYWYQQSLDQGLQFLIQYYNGEERAKGNILERFSAQQFPDLHSELNLSSLELGDSALYFCASSYGTGFEKLFFGSGTQLSVL.

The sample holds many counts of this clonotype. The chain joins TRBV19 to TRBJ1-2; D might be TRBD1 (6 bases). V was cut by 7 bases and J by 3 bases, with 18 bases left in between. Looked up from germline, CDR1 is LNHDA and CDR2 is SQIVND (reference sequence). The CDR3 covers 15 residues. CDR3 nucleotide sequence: TGTGCCAGTAACCCCAGAGCCAGGGGAGACTATGGCTACACCTTC. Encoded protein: CASNPRARGDYGYTF.

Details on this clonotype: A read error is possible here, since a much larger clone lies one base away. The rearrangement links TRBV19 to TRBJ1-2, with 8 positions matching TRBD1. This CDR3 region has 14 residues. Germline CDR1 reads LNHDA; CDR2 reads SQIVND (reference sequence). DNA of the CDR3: TGTGCCAGTATTTGGACAGGGAGAGACTATGGCCACACCTTC. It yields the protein CASIWTGRDYGHTF.

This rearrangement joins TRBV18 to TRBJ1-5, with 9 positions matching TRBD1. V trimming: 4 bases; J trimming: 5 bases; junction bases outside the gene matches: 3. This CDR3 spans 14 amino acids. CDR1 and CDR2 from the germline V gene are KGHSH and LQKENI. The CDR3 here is CASSRDRGDQPQHF. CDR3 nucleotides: TGTGCCAGCTCACGAGACAGGGGGGATCAGCCCCAGCATTTT.

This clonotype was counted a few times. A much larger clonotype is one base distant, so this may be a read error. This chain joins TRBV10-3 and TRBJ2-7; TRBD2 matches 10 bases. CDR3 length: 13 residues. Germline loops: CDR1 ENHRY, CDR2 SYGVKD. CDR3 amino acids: CAMRAGGPDEQHF. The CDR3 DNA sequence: TGTGCCATGAGAGCGGGAGGGCCCGACGAGCAGCACTTC.

The CDR3 is CSVRAPRLAGRETQYF. The DNA for the CDR3 is TGCAGTGTCAGGGCCCCTAGGTTAGCAGGCAGGGAGACCCAGTACTTC. J is TRBJ2-5 and V is TRBV20-1, with D possibly matching TRBD1 (5 bases). Trimming pared 7 bases from V and 5 bases from J, leaving 26 bases between. In germline, CDR1 is DFQATT, CDR2 SNEGSKA (reference sequence). This CDR3 is 16 amino acids long.

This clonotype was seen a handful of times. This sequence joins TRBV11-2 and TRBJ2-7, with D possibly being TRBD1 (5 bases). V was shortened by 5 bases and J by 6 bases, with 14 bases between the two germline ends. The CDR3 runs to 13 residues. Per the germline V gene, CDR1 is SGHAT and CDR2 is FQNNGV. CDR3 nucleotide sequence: TGTGCCAGCAGCCCACACAGGACCTCCGAGCAGTACTTC. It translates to CASSPHRTSEQYF.

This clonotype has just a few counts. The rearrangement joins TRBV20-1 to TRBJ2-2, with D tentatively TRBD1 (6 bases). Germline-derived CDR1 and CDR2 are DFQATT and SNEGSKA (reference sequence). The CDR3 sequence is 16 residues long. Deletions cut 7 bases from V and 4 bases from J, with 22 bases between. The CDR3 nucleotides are TGCAGTGGAGGGGGTCGGGCAGGAATCACCACCGGGGAGCTGTTTTTT. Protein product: CSGGGRAGITTGELFF.